The present entry profiles one T cell receptor beta chain with its context. This CDR3 region has 15 residues. Looked up from germline, CDR1 is SGHTA and CDR2 is FQGNSA. The J segment lost 1 base and the V segment lost 3 bases, leaving 4 bases of the junction unmatched. These data are taken from a study of cytomegalovirus exposure and HLA in healthy donors. Primers for the PCR totalled 60 Vbeta and 13 Jbeta. TCRdb keeps only in-frame clones here, not all; method: immunoSEQ multiplex PCR. The sample has some 130,000 clones, about 78% seen once; the top ten hold 1.3% to 1.5%. The rearrangement joins TRBV7-2 to TRBJ1-2; TRBD1 aligns across 8 bases. Material: PBMCs. This TCR derives from a female donor in good health and CMV-seronegative. The CDR3 here is CASSFDRGNNYGYTF. As DNA, the CDR3 is TGTGCCAGCAGCTTCGACAGGGGTAATAACTATGGCTACACCTTC.